This T cell receptor beta chain is drawn from a study of identifying expanded T cells in peripheral blood. This clone was recorded once. The V gene's germline CDR1 is SGHRS and CDR2 YFSETQ. The CDR3 is made up of 15 amino acids. The V gene lost 4 bases and the J gene lost 5 bases, with 19 bases spanning the gap. TCRdb keeps only in-frame clones here, not all; method: immunoSEQ multiplex PCR. The sample lists about 90,000 clones; approximately 83% were seen once. This sequence joins TRBV5-1 and TRBJ2-7, with D perhaps matching TRBD1 (6 bases). The sequencing sample was made of blood. The TCR comes from a person aged 18 to 70 in good health. The CDR3 spells CASSKDQGLPNEQYF. The CDR3 DNA follows: TGCGCCAGCAGCAAAGACCAGGGGCTTCCCAACGAGCAGTACTTC.